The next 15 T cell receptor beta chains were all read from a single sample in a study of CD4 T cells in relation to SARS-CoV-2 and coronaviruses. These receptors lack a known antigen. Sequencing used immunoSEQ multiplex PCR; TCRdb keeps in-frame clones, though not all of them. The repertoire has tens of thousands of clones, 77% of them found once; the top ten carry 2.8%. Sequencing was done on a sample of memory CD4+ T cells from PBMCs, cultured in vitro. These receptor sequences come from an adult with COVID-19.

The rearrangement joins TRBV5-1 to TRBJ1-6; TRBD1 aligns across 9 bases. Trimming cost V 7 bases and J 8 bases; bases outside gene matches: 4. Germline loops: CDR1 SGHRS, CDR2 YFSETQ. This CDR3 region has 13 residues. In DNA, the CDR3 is TGCGCCAGCGGTCGGACAGGGGATTCACCCCTCCACTTT. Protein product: CASGRTGDSPLHF. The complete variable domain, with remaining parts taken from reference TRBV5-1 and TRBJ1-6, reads KAGVTQTPRYLIKTRGQQVTLSCSPISGHRSVSWYQQTPGQGLQFLFEYFSETQRNKGNFPGRFSGRQFSNSRSEMNVSTLELGDSALYLCASGRTGDSPLHFGNGTRLTVT.

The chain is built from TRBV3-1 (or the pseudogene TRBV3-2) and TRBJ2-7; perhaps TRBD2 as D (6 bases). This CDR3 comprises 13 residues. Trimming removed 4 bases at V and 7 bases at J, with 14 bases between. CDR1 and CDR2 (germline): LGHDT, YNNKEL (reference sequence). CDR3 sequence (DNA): TGTGCCAGCAGCCGACCGGGAGTCTTTGAGCAGTACTTC. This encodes CASSRPGVFEQYF.

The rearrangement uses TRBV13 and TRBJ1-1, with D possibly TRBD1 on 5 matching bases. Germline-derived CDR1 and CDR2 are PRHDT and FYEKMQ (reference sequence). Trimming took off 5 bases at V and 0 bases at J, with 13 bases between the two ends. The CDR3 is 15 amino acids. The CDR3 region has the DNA TGTGCCAGCAGCGCAGCAGGGCAATTGAACACTGAAGCTTTCTTT. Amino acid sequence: CASSAAGQLNTEAFF.

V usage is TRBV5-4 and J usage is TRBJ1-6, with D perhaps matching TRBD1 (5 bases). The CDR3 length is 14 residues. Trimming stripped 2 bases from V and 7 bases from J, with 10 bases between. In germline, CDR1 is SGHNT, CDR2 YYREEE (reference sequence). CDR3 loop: CASSFPGSNSPLHF. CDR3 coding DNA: TGTGCCAGCAGCTTCCCAGGGTCGAATTCACCCCTCCACTTT.

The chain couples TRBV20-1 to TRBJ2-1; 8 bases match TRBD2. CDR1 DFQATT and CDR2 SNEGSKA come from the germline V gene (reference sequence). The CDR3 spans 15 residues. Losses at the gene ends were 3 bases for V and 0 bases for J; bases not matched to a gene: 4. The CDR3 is CSASIGTSSYNEQFF. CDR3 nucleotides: TGCAGTGCTAGTATTGGGACTAGCTCCTACAATGAGCAGTTCTTC.

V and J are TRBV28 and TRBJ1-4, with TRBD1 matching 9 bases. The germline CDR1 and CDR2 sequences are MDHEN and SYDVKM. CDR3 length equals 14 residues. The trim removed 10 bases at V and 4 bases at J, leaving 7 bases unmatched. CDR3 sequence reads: CATYGTGFNEKLFF. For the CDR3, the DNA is TGTGCCACCTACGGGACAGGGTTTAATGAAAAACTGTTTTTT.

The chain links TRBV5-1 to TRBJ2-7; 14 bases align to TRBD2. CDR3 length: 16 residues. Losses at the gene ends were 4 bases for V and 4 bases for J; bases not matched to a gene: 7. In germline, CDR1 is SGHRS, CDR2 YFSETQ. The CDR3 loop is CASSPGLAGVIYEQYF. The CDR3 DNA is TGCGCCAGCAGCCCGGGACTAGCGGGAGTTATTTACGAGCAGTACTTC.

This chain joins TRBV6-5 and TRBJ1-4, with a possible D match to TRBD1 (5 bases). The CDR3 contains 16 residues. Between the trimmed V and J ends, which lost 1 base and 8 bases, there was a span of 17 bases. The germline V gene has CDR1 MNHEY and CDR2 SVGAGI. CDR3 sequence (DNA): TGTGCCAGCAGTTACTATGGGGCCTCGAGGGGCGAAAAACTGTTTTTT. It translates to CASSYYGASRGEKLFF.

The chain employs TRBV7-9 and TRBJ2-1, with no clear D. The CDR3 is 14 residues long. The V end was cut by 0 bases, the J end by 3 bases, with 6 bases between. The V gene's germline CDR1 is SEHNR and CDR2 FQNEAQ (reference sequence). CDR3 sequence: CASSLADHYNEQFF. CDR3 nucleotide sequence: TGTGCCAGCAGCTTAGCGGATCACTACAATGAGCAGTTCTTC.

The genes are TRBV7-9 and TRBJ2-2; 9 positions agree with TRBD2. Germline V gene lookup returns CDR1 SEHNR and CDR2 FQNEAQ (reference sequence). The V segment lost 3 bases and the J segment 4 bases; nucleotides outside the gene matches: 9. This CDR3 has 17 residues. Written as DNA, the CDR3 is TGTGCCAGCAGCTTTGGTAGCGGGAGCGAGGGCACCGGGGAGCTGTTTTTT. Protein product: CASSFGSGSEGTGELFF.

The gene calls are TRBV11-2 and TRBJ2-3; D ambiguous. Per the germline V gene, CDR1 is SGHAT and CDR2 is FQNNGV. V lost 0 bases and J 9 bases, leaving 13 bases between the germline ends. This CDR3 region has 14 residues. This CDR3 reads CASSLDRLVLTQYF. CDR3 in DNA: TGTGCCAGCAGCTTAGATCGGTTGGTACTAACGCAGTATTTT.

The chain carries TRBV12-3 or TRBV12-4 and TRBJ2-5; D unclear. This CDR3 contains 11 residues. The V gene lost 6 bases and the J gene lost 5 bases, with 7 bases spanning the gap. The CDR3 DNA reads TGTGCCAGCAGCGCGGCCGAGACCCAGTACTTC. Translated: CASSAAETQYF.

CDR3: CSVVEGSQETQYF. Here the CDR3 DNA reads TGCAGCGTTGTGGAGGGCAGCCAAGAGACCCAGTACTTC. The V call is TRBV29-1, the J call TRBJ2-5; TRBD2 might be the D (6 bases). The CDR3 totals 13 residues. Germline V lookup: CDR1 SQVTM, CDR2 ANQGSEA. The ends were cut back, 4 bases at V and 1 base at J, with 10 bases in the middle.

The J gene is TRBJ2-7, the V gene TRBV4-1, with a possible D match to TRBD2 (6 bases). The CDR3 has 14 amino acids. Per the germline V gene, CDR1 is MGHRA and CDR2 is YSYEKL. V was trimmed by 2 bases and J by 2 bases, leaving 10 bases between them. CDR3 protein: CASSQLPGAYEQYF. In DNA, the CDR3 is TGCGCCAGCAGCCAACTGCCGGGGGCCTACGAGCAGTACTTC.

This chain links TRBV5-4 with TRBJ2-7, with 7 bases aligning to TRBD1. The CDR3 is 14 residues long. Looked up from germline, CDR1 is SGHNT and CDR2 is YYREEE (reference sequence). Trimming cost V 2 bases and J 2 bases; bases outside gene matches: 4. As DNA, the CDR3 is TGTGCCAGCAGCTTCCGACAGGGAGCCTACGAGCAGTACTTC. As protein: CASSFRQGAYEQYF.